This T cell receptor beta chain was captured in a study of molecular identifiers for immune sequencing clone quantification. A single record per CDR3 protein comes from TCRdb applying MiXCR to the PCR reads. The repertoire has around 460,000 distinct CDR3 sequences, 20% to 25% of them found once; the top ten carry more than 0.8%. Sorting defined naive CD8 T cells as CD8+CD4-CCR7+CD45RA+. Whole-study findings and limits: Clones of above 20 RNA copies carried over 98% of effector molecules; in naive cells they carried under 1%.

This clonotype came up many times. Its antigen is unknown. V lost 3 bases and J lost 1, with 15 bases in between. CDR1 SQVTM and CDR2 ANQGSEA come from the germline V gene. The CDR3 runs 15 residues. This sequence joins TRBV29-1 and TRBJ1-2; D gene uncertain. The receptor was derived from a human donor in good health. Some libraries in this study had Jurkat cell RNA spiked in. Sequencing input: naive CD8+ T cells from blood, with Jurkat cell RNA spiked in. Subset given: FACS-sorted CD8+CD4-CCR7+CD45RA+ naive T cells. As DNA, the CDR3 is TGCAGCGTTGAGGAGTACAGCGGGCATAACTATGGCTACACCTTC. Its translation: CSVEEYSGHNYGYTF.